The T cell receptor beta chain described here comes from a study of radiation and T cells in renal cell carcinoma. About the study: Nephrectomy followed 15 Gy stereotactic body radiation by 4 weeks.

Indicated time point: blood 2 weeks post-SBRT. Treatment given: 15 Gy SBRT to primary tumor, nephrectomy 4 weeks later. The table came from immunoSEQ multiplex PCR; TCRdb's copy has only in-frame clones and leaves some out. The sample shows 100,000 to 150,000 clones, 85% to 90% of them seen only once. V lost 3 bases and J lost 0, with 8 bases in between. There are 14 residues in the CDR3. Germline-derived CDR1 and CDR2 are LNHDA and SQIVND (reference sequence). The chain recombines TRBV19 with TRBJ1-1; unclear D gene. This material consisted of blood, taken from a patient whose treatment included radiotherapy and nephrectomy. The clonotype was recovered from a woman in her 70s with renal cell carcinoma. Here the CDR3 DNA reads TGTGCCAGTAGTATTGCAGGAATGAACACTGAAGCTTTCTTT. Its protein product is CASSIAGMNTEAFF.